The rows below give T cell receptor beta chains drawn from one sample of a study of Ad26.COV2.S vaccination and SARS-CoV-2 variants. Some clones are missing from TCRdb's copy, which holds only in-frame ones; the method was immunoSEQ multiplex PCR. The sample lists almost 400,000 clones, about 89% seen once, with around 2% in the top ten. Sequenced here: peripheral blood, sampled in a trial of Ad26.COV2.S vaccine versus placebo. The source of these receptors is a person between 18 and 65 years old who received the Ad26.COV2.S COVID-19 vaccine or a placebo. CDR3s include the opening cysteine and the closing phenylalanine or tryptophan. Each record gives: J gene, V gene, clone size, D gene, CDR3 DNA, CDR3 protein. The D gene is left open where the match is weak. Where a row states a size, it is once, few, many or the class of an expanded clone; other rows omit it.

TRBJ1-1 TRBV3-1/TRBV3-2 few - TGTGCCAGCAGCCAAGATCCCGGGAAAGGTTTCTTT CASSQDPGKGFF
TRBJ1-1 TRBV2 - - TGTGCCAGCAAATGGGCAGGGACGATGAACACTGAAGCTTTCTTT CASKWAGTMNTEAFF
TRBJ1-1 TRBV6-4 once - TGTGCCAGCAGTGAACGGGGGGATACTGAAGCTTTCTTT CASSERGDTEAFF
TRBJ2-7 TRBV10-1 - TRBD2 TGCGCCAGCAGTGGGAGGTCAGCGGGATACGAGCAGTACTTC CASSGRSAGYEQYF
TRBJ2-3 TRBV16 - - TGTGCCAGCAGCCAAAGAACAGATACGCAGTATTTT CASSQRTDTQYF
TRBJ2-5 TRBV7-2 once - TGTGCCAGCAGCTTAGCCCCCGCGGGCCCACAAGAGACCCAGTACTTC CASSLAPAGPQETQYF
TRBJ1-2 TRBV29-1 - TRBD1 TGCATCTTCACAGGGGGAGATTATGGCTACACCTTC CIFTGGDYGYTF
TRBJ1-1 TRBV10-3 - - TGTGCCATCAGTGAGAGGGAGAACACTGAAGCTTTCTTT CAISERENTEAFF
TRBJ2-1 TRBV2 - TRBD2 TGTGCCAGCAGTGCTTCTAGCGGGAACCACAATGAGCAGTTCTTC CASSASSGNHNEQFF
TRBJ2-5 TRBV11-2 - TRBD2 TGTGCCAGCAGCTTAGGAGCGGGAGGGATTCAAGAGACCCAGTACTTC CASSLGAGGIQETQYF
TRBJ1-2 TRBV3-1/TRBV3-2 - TRBD1 TGTGCCAGCAGCCGTGGGACAGACTATGGCTACACCTTC CASSRGTDYGYTF
TRBJ2-1 TRBV6-6 - - TGTGCCAGCAGTCTCCAGGGAGCCTCCTACAATGAGCAGTTCTTC CASSLQGASYNEQFF
TRBJ1-2 TRBV3-1/TRBV3-2 - TRBD1 TGTGCCAGCAGAAGGGGCAGGGGGGATGGCTACACCTTC CASRRGRGDGYTF
TRBJ1-5 TRBV9 - - TGTGCCAGCAGCGTAGACAGCAACAATCAGCCCCAGCATTTT CASSVDSNNQPQHF
TRBJ1-4 TRBV6-5 - - TGTGCCAGCAGTTATCAGACGGCGAATGAAAAACTGTTTTTT CASSYQTANEKLFF
TRBJ2-5 TRBV24-1 - TRBD1 TGTGCCACCAGTGATCGACAGGGGCGCCAAGAGACCCAGTACTTC CATSDRQGRQETQYF
TRBJ2-3 TRBV30 - TRBD1 TGTGCCTGGAGTTTACAGGGGAATCAGTATTTT CAWSLQGNQYF
TRBJ1-6 TRBV11-2 - - TGTGCCAGCAGCCCCTTGGGCCTGTCTGGTTCACCCCTCCACTTT CASSPLGLSGSPLHF
TRBJ1-2 TRBV6-5 - TRBD1 TGTGCCAGCAGTACCCGGGACAGGGTTTATGGCTACACCTTC CASSTRDRVYGYTF
TRBJ1-5 TRBV6-5 - TRBD1 TGTGCCAGCACCCTAAGGACAGGGGGCAATCAGCCCCAGCATTTT CASTLRTGGNQPQHF
TRBJ2-1 TRBV2 - - TGTGCCAGCAAGGGACTCAACAATGAGCAGTTCTTC CASKGLNNEQFF
TRBJ1-5 TRBV4-2 - - TGTGCCAGCAGCCAAGATAGCGGTCCCCAGCATTTT CASSQDSGPQHF
TRBJ2-7 TRBV18 - - TGTGCCAGCTCACCGGGACCTTACTACGAGCAGTACTTC CASSPGPYYEQYF
TRBJ1-1 TRBV19 - TRBD1 TGTGCCTCTAGGGGGCAGGGATCGGGCACTGAAGCTTTCTTT CASRGQGSGTEAFF
TRBJ1-2 TRBV18 - - TGTGCCAGCTCACCACCCCAGTATGGCTACACCTTC CASSPPQYGYTF
TRBJ1-5 TRBV7-2 - - TGTGCCAGCAGCTTTAGGTCGAGCGCGCCCCAGCATTTT CASSFRSSAPQHF
TRBJ2-3 TRBV6-4 medium-sized TRBD2 TGTGCCAGCAGTGACTCGAGCGGGAATGGGGCAGATACGCAGTATTTT CASSDSSGNGADTQYF
TRBJ2-6 TRBV15 - - TGTGCCACCAGCGGCGACTTGGGAGGGGCCAACGTCCTGACTTTC CATSGDLGGANVLTF
TRBJ1-2 TRBV15 - - TGTGCCACCAGCAGAGAAACTGATGGCTACACCTTC CATSRETDGYTF
TRBJ2-5 TRBV28 - - TGTGCCAGCACGAATCTCGACGCGGGGCAAGAGACCCAGTACTTC CASTNLDAGQETQYF
TRBJ2-1 TRBV4-1 - - TGCGCCAGCAGCCTATGGGCTCATTTGAACTCCTACAATGAGCAGTTCTTC CASSLWAHLNSYNEQFF
TRBJ2-1 TRBV5-5 - - TGTGCCAGCAGCTTGGGATTACCGGGACTTTACAATGAGCAGTTCTTC CASSLGLPGLYNEQFF
TRBJ2-7 TRBV19 - TRBD1 TGTGCCAGTAGTAGGGACAGCTTCTACTACGAGCAGTACTTC CASSRDSFYYEQYF
TRBJ1-1 TRBV5-4 - - TGTGCCAGCAGCTTGGAGGAGGGGGGCACTGAAGCTTTCTTT CASSLEEGGTEAFF
TRBJ2-5 TRBV7-2 - - TGTGCCAGCAGCTTAGGCCTTTTCGGGGAGACCCAGTACTTC CASSLGLFGETQYF
TRBJ2-1 TRBV3-1/TRBV3-2 - TRBD2 TGTGCCAGCAGCCAAGGAACTAGCGGGAGGATTTCTGAGCAGTTCTTC CASSQGTSGRISEQFF
TRBJ2-1 TRBV25-1 - TRBD2 TGTGCCAGCAGTGAATACCCTCTAGCGGGACGCTCCTACAATGAGCAGTTCTTC CASSEYPLAGRSYNEQFF
TRBJ2-1 TRBV19 many TRBD2 TGTGCCAGTAGTATGGGGACTAGCGGGAGGAGGGTACCTTACAATGAGCAGTTCTTC CASSMGTSGRRVPYNEQFF
TRBJ2-7 TRBV29-1 - - TGCAGCGTTGCGGATCCCTACGAGCAGTACTTC CSVADPYEQYF
TRBJ2-5 TRBV28 - TRBD1 TGTGCCAGCAGGTACAGGGGGCTCGTAGAGACCCAGTACTTC CASRYRGLVETQYF
TRBJ1-2 TRBV11-2 - - TGTGCCAGCAGCCGGACTAGACGTGGCAATGGCTACACCTTC CASSRTRRGNGYTF
TRBJ2-7 TRBV6-5 - TRBD1 TGTGCCAGCAGTCCAGGGGGCGCGTCCTACGAGCAGTACTTC CASSPGGASYEQYF
TRBJ2-7 TRBV24-1 - TRBD2 TGTGCCACCAGTGAATCAGGACTAGGGACCTACGAGCAGTACTTC CATSESGLGTYEQYF
TRBJ2-5 TRBV30 few - TGTGCCTGGAGTGTACAGGGAGGTGTGCAAGAGACCCAGTACTTC CAWSVQGGVQETQYF
TRBJ1-5 TRBV19 - - TGTGCCAGTAGTATTGTGTCCCTTCGGGATCAGCCCCAGCATTTT CASSIVSLRDQPQHF
TRBJ1-5 TRBV7-2 - - TGTGCCAGCAGCCCTGTGGACATCAATCAGCCCCAGCATTTT CASSPVDINQPQHF
TRBJ2-3 TRBV6-2/TRBV6-3 - - TGTGCCAGCAGTTACTCACAACTCCGCACAGATACGCAGTATTTT CASSYSQLRTDTQYF
TRBJ1-5 TRBV28 - - TGTGCCAGCAGTCTGGGGTGGGGGGATCAGCCCCAGCATTTT CASSLGWGDQPQHF
TRBJ1-1 TRBV18 - - TGTGCCAGCTCACCAACGGCAGGGGTTTTTTCTACTGAAGCTTTCTTT CASSPTAGVFSTEAFF